These 21 T cell receptor beta chains came from one sample sequenced in a study of T-cell reconstitution after alpha-beta-depleted transplantation in children. Unique molecular identifiers were incorporated during preparation of the TCRbeta library. MiXCR, applied by TCRdb to the PCR reads, yields one record per CDR3 protein. The table shows roughly 89,000 distinct CDR3 sequences, with less than 15% occurring only once. Sequencing was performed on PBMCs from the stem cell graft donor, taken from the stem cell graft. These receptors were taken from a human donor who donated a stem cell graft to a child with inherited bone marrow failure.

This clonotype was detected many times. The chain employs TRBV27 and TRBJ2-6; no firm D call. The V gene's germline CDR1 is MNHEY and CDR2 SMNVEV (reference sequence). The germline V and J ends were trimmed by 2 bases and 0 bases, with 11 bases remaining between them. The CDR3 loop spans 17 amino acids. In DNA, the CDR3 is TGTGCCAGCAGTTTACAGCTCCTGACCTCTGGGGCCAACGTCCTGACTTTC. Protein sequence: CASSLQLLTSGANVLTF.

In its sample, this clonotype was seen many times. J is TRBJ1-5 and V is TRBV20-1; possibly TRBD1 for D (6 bases). V gave up 3 bases and J gave up 4 bases, with 13 bases separating them. The CDR3 contains 14 residues. CDR1 DFQATT and CDR2 SNEGSKA come from the germline V gene (reference sequence). The CDR3 reads CSASHGQPNQPQHF. CDR3 sequence (DNA): TGCAGTGCTAGTCACGGACAGCCGAATCAGCCCCAGCATTTT.

In its sample, this clonotype was seen many times. The chain has TRBV7-2 and TRBJ2-7; a weak D match, TRBD2 (5 bases). Germline V gives CDR1 SGHTA, CDR2 FQGNSA. This CDR3 has 13 residues. Trimming left V 5 bases short and J 5 bases short, with 13 bases between. CDR3 coding DNA: TGTGCCAGCAGCGAACAAGGAGGAGACGAGCAGTACTTC. This gives the protein CASSEQGGDEQYF. Filled out from reference TRBV7-2 and TRBJ2-7, the complete variable domain reads GAGVSQSPSNKVTEKGKDVELRCDPISGHTALYWYRQSLGQGLEFLIYFQGNSAPDKSGLPSDRFSAERTGGSVSTLTIQRTQQEDSAVYLCASSEQGGDEQYFGPGTRLTVT.

This clonotype was observed many times. This chain links TRBV5-1 with TRBJ2-5; D is uncertain. The CDR3 covers 14 residues. In germline, CDR1 is SGHRS, CDR2 YFSETQ. V shed 3 bases and J shed 0 bases, with 9 bases lying between them. DNA for the CDR3: TGCGCCAGCAGCTCGGCAGGACACCAAGAGACCCAGTACTTC. Its translation is CASSSAGHQETQYF. Drawing the rest from reference TRBV5-1 and TRBJ2-5, the complete variable domain is KAGVTQTPRYLIKTRGQQVTLSCSPISGHRSVSWYQQTPGQGLQFLFEYFSETQRNKGNFPGRFSGRQFSNSRSEMNVSTLELGDSALYLCASSSAGHQETQYFGPGTRLLVL.

This clonotype was seen at least ten times. The rearrangement links TRBV5-1 to TRBJ2-1; TRBD2 agrees at 7 bases. There are 15 residues in the CDR3. Trimming removed 0 bases from V and 7 bases from J; junction bases left unmatched: 7. Germline loops: CDR1 SGHRS, CDR2 YFSETQ. CDR3 loop: CASSLERGVWNEQFF. The CDR3 DNA sequence: TGCGCCAGCAGCTTGGAACGGGGGGTGTGGAATGAGCAGTTCTTC.

The rearrangement joins TRBV7-8 to TRBJ2-2; unclear D gene. In germline, CDR1 is SGHVS, CDR2 FQNEAQ. Between the trimmed V and J ends, which lost 8 bases and 1 base, there was a span of 14 bases. The CDR3 has 15 residues. CDR3 amino acids: CASSLERVNTGELFF. The CDR3 coding sequence is TGTGCCAGCTCCTTGGAGCGCGTGAACACCGGGGAGCTGTTTTTT.

This clonotype was picked up many times. The chain uses TRBV5-5 and TRBJ2-3; no clear D gene. The CDR3 runs 14 residues. Germline V lookup: CDR1 SGHKS, CDR2 YYEKEE (reference sequence). With 0 bases removed from V and 4 bases from J, the gap between germline ends came to 9 bases. In nucleotides, the CDR3 is TGTGCCAGCAGCTTGGCCGCTACCCCAGATACGCAGTATTTT. It encodes CASSLAATPDTQYF. The entire variable domain, with the rest obtained from reference TRBV5-5 and TRBJ2-3, is as follows: DAGVTQSPTHLIKTRGQQVTLRCSPISGHKSVSWYQQVLGQGPQFIFQYYEKEERGRGNFPDRFSARQFPNYSSELNVNALLLGDSALYLCASSLAATPDTQYFGPGTRLTVL.

This clonotype occurred many times. The rearrangement joins TRBV29-1 to TRBJ1-2, with TRBD1 matching over 7 bases. The CDR3 is 11 residues long. J lost 6 bases, V lost 3 bases, and 1 base had no gene match. Germline lookup yields CDR1 SQVTM and CDR2 ANQGSEA. The CDR3 region is CSVEGQHGYTF. Written as DNA, the CDR3 is TGCAGCGTTGAGGGACAGCATGGCTACACCTTC.

This clonotype was seen a few times. This chain joins TRBV6-5 and TRBJ2-3; no firm D call. V was clipped by 7 bases and J by 2 bases, with 10 bases between them. Germline assignment: CDR1 MNHEY and CDR2 SVGAGI. The CDR3 totals 13 residues. The CDR3 loop is CASTQAATDTQYF. The CDR3, as DNA: TGTGCCAGCACCCAGGCTGCCACAGATACGCAGTATTTT.

This clonotype was counted many times. This chain links TRBV18 with TRBJ1-1; TRBD1 matches at 9 bases. The V segment lost 5 bases and the J segment 6 bases; nucleotides outside the gene matches: 4. The germline V gene encodes CDR1 KGHSH and CDR2 LQKENI. This CDR3 region has 13 residues. In DNA form, the CDR3 reads TGTGCCAGCTCAGGACAGGGGACCCCTGAAGCTTTCTTT. Translation gives CASSGQGTPEAFF.

This clonotype was counted many times. The V and J genes are TRBV7-9 and TRBJ2-7, with D perhaps being TRBD1 or TRBD2 (6 bases each). This CDR3 has 12 residues. Germline loops: CDR1 SEHNR, CDR2 FQNEAQ (reference sequence). V was clipped by 3 bases and J by 8 bases, with 11 bases between them. The CDR3 DNA sequence: TGTGCCAGCAGCTTCTGGGGGGCGAAGCAGTACTTC. Amino acids: CASSFWGAKQYF. Together with reference TRBV7-9 and TRBJ2-7, the CDR3 gives the full variable domain: DTGVSQNPRHKITKRGQNVTFRCDPISEHNRLYWYRQTLGQGPEFLTYFQNEAQLEKSRLLSDRFSAERPKGSFSTLEIQRTEQGDSAMYLCASSFWGAKQYFGPGTRLTVT.

V usage is TRBV7-2 and J usage is TRBJ1-1, with a possible D match to TRBD1 (6 bases). Germline V gene sequence: CDR1 SGHTA, CDR2 FQGNSA. The CDR3 runs 16 residues. V lost 1 base and J lost 1, with 13 bases in between. CDR3: CASSLEGAGANTEAFF. CDR3 nucleotides: TGTGCCAGCAGCTTAGAAGGTGCGGGGGCGAACACTGAAGCTTTCTTT.

This clonotype showed up many times. This chain uses TRBV4-3 with TRBJ2-7; tentative D call: TRBD1 (7 bases). This CDR3 is built from 16 residues. Germline CDR1 is LGHNA and CDR2 is YSLEER. V dropped 1 base and J dropped 3 bases, with 16 bases sitting between them. The CDR3 spells CASSQGMGGQHYEQYF. CDR3 DNA: TGCGCCAGCAGCCAAGGCATGGGGGGACAGCACTACGAGCAGTACTTC.

CDR3 residues: CASSLVVRVNEQFF. DNA for the CDR3: TGTGCCAGCAGCTTAGTTGTCAGGGTCAATGAGCAGTTCTTC. The rearrangement joins TRBV7-4 to TRBJ2-1; D is perhaps TRBD1 (5 bases). V lost 1 base to trimming and J lost 6 bases, with 10 bases between them. This CDR3 is built from 14 residues. Germline-derived CDR1 and CDR2 are SGHVT and SQSDAQ.

The chain combines TRBV20-1 with TRBJ1-2; a weak D match, TRBD1 (5 bases). This CDR3 is 11 amino acids long. Per the germline V gene, CDR1 is DFQATT and CDR2 is SNEGSKA (reference sequence). CDR3 coding DNA: TGCAGCTTCTGGGGCCACTATGGCTACACCTTC. This codes for CSFWGHYGYTF.

Many counts were recorded for this clonotype. This chain links TRBV29-1 with TRBJ1-1; TRBD1 aligns across 8 bases. With V trimmed by 3 bases and J by 10 bases, 4 bases remained unmatched. In germline, CDR1 is SQVTM, CDR2 ANQGSEA. The CDR3 consists of 11 residues. The CDR3 region is CSVDTGGLAFF. The CDR3 DNA is TGCAGCGTTGATACAGGGGGATTAGCTTTCTTT. The full variable domain, rest sourced from reference TRBV29-1 and TRBJ1-1, is SAVISQKPSRDICQRGTSLTIQCQVDSQVTMMFWYRQQPGQSLTLIATANQGSEATYESGFVIDKFPISRPNLTFSTLTVSNMSPEDSSIYLCSVDTGGLAFFGQGTRLTVV.

This clonotype appeared many times. This chain joins TRBV20-1 and TRBJ2-1; 9 bases line up with TRBD2. The CDR3 runs to 14 residues. With V trimmed by 3 bases and J by 0 bases, 0 bases remained unmatched. Per the germline V gene, CDR1 is DFQATT and CDR2 is SNEGSKA (reference sequence). CDR3 residues: CSASSGSSYNEQFF. CDR3 bases: TGCAGTGCTAGTAGCGGGAGCTCCTACAATGAGCAGTTCTTC.

In its sample, this clonotype was seen many times. Here the CDR3 reads CASSAPGTTPTYEQYF. CDR3 nucleotides: TGTGCCAGCAGCGCTCCCGGGACTACGCCTACCTACGAGCAGTACTTC. The chain carries TRBV7-2 and TRBJ2-7, with TRBD2 matching over 7 bases. This CDR3 is 16 amino acids long. The V gene end was trimmed by 5 bases and the J gene end by 2 bases; junction bases not matched to a gene: 12. The V gene's germline CDR1 is SGHTA and CDR2 FQGNSA.

This clonotype has more than one count but fewer than ten. The chain joins TRBV27 to TRBJ1-1, with a tentative D call TRBD1 (6 bases). The CDR3 length is 13 residues. Germline V CDR1 and CDR2: MNHEY, SMNVEV (reference sequence). V shed 3 bases and J shed 1 base, with 6 bases lying between them. CDR3 amino acids: CASSFRGNTEAFF. The CDR3 nucleotides read TGTGCCAGCAGTTTCAGGGGGAACACTGAAGCTTTCTTT.

The table lists this clonotype with many counts. The chain joins TRBV7-2 to TRBJ1-2; D is unresolved. Trimming took off 2 bases at V and 0 bases at J, with 10 bases between the two ends. The germline V gene encodes CDR1 SGHTA and CDR2 FQGNSA. CDR3 length equals 15 residues. The DNA for the CDR3 is TGTGCCAGCAGCTTAAAACGGCCAGCTAACTATGGCTACACCTTC. Protein: CASSLKRPANYGYTF.

In its sample, this clonotype was seen many times. CDR3 nucleotides: TGCGCCAGCAGCGCGACCGGGCCCCCACCCTACGAGCAGTACTTC. Translated: CASSATGPPPYEQYF. The chain links TRBV5-1 to TRBJ2-7; D uncertain. Germline V CDR1 and CDR2: SGHRS, YFSETQ. The CDR3 contains 15 residues. The V end was cut by 4 bases, the J end by 2 bases, with 16 bases between.